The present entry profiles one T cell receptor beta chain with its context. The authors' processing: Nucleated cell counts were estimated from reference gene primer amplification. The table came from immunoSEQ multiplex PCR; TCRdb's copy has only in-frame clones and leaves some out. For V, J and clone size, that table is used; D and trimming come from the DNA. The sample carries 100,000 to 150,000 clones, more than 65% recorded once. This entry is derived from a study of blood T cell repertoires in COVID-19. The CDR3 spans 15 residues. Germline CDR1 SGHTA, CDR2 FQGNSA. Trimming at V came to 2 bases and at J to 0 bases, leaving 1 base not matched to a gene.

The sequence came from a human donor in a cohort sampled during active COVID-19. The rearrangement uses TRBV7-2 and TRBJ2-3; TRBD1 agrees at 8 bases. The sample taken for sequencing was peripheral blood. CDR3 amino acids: CASSLRQGSTDTQYF. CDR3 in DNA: TGTGCCAGCAGCTTAAGACAGGGGAGCACAGATACGCAGTATTTT.